A selection of T cell receptor beta chains follows, all from one sample in a study of CD8+CD57+ T cells in acquired aplastic anemia. MiXCR, applied by TCRdb to the reads, yields one record per CDR3 protein. The profile shows roughly 250,000 distinct CDR3 sequences, roughly 82% of them singletons. The specimen was sorted CD4+, CD8+, or CD8+CD57+ T cells (not recorded which) from PBMCs. The receptors were gathered from a human donor with aplastic anemia. Each CDR3 is given with its conserved first and last residue. Each record gives: J gene, V gene, clone size, D gene, CDR3 DNA, CDR3 protein. The D gene is left open where the match is weak. Expanded clones get a size class; other rows say once, few or many, or leave the size out.

TRBJ2-5 TRBV2 NA TRBD1 TGTGCCAGCAGCGTACAGGGGGTCGAGGAGACCCAGTACTTC CASSVQGVEETQYF
TRBJ2-5 TRBV10-2 NA TRBD1 TGTGCCAGCAGGGACAGGGGGGGCCAAGCTACGCAGTACTTC CASRDRGGQATQYF
TRBJ2-5 TRBV6-4 NA NA TGTGCCAGCAGTGACTCTGTGGGAGAGACCCAGTACTTC CASSDSVGETQYF
TRBJ2-5 TRBV11-2 NA NA TGTGCCAGCGAACGGTCCCAAGAGACCCAGTACTTC CASERSQETQYF
TRBJ2-5 TRBV7-4 NA TRBD2 TGTGCCAGCAGCGGACGGGAGACCTGGGGAGGGACCACGTACTTC CASSGRETWGGTTYF
TRBJ1-1 TRBV7-8 NA TRBD1 TGTGCCAGCAGCTTGGGGGGCGGACAGGATACAAACACTGAAGCTTTCTTT CASSLGGGQDTNTEAFF
TRBJ2-7 TRBV19 NA NA TGTGCCAGTAGTAACGTGCAGGGAAACTACAATCAGTACTTC CASSNVQGNYNQYF
TRBJ2-3 TRBV7-3 NA NA TGTGCCAGCGGAAGAGAGGCCACCGCCGCTCAACATTTT CASGREATAAQHF
TRBJ2-3 TRBV7-8 NA NA TGTGCCAGCAGCGTAGCGTCAGATACGCATAATTTTGGCTTT CASSVASDTHNFGF
TRBJ2-7 TRBV9 once NA TGTGCCAGCAGCGTAGGGCAGGACCGCGAGCAGTACTTC CASSVGQDREQYF
TRBJ2-3 TRBV5-4 NA TRBD2 TGTGCCAGCAGCTTGGGGGAGGCGGGAGGGCCAGATACGCAGTATTTT CASSLGEAGGPDTQYF
TRBJ2-3 TRBV11-1 once TRBD2 TGTGCCAGCAGTGCAGAAGCGGGGGGTCGCACAGATACGCAGTATTTT CASSAEAGGRTDTQYF
TRBJ2-5 TRBV25-1 NA NA TGTGCCAGCAGTGACACCAATCGACAGGTCCATACCCAGTACTTC CASSDTNRQVHTQYF
TRBJ2-1 TRBV5-1 NA NA TGCGCCAGCAGCTTGGATAGCTCACGGAGCTCCTACAATGAGCAGTTCTTC CASSLDSSRSSYNEQFF
TRBJ2-3 TRBV7-6 few NA TGTGCCAGCAGCTTAGCCCACGGTACCGAAAAGCAGTATTTT CASSLAHGTEKQYF
TRBJ1-4 TRBV7-9 NA NA TGTGCCAGCAGCTTAGCATCCAATACTGAACCACAGTTTTTT CASSLASNTEPQFF
TRBJ2-1 TRBV4-3 many TRBD1 TGCGCCAGCAGCCAGAAACCGACAGGGGCTAATTACAATGAGCAGTTCTTC CASSQKPTGANYNEQFF
TRBJ1-5 TRBV7-3 NA NA TGTGCCAGCTCAAGAGGGGCCAACGCCGATCAACCCCAGCATTTT CASSRGANADQPQHF
TRBJ1-6 TRBV7-2 NA TRBD1 TGTGCCAGCAGCTTAGTCGACAGGGCCCCTTCACCCCTCCACTTT CASSLVDRAPSPLHF
TRBJ2-3 TRBV7-2 NA NA TGTGCCAGCAGCTTGAATAGAGAGAGCGCAGATCTGCAGTATTTT CASSLNRESADLQYF
TRBJ2-3 TRBV7-8 NA NA TGTGCCAGCAGCTTAGAGCCAGACGGGAAAGCCCAGTATTTT CASSLEPDGKAQYF
TRBJ2-2 TRBV12-3/TRBV12-4 many TRBD2 TGTGCCAGCAGTTTTGGCGGGGGGTACACCGGGGAGCTGTTTTTT CASSFGGGYTGELFF
TRBJ2-3 TRBV7-8 NA TRBD1 TGTGCCAGCAGCTTTGAGCCAGGTGGGACAGCGCTTTATTTT CASSFEPGGTALYF
TRBJ1-6 TRBV11-1 few NA TGTGCCAGCACCATTCATACGGGACCCAAAGCTCCACCCCTCCACTTT CASTIHTGPKAPPLHF
TRBJ2-3 TRBV7-2 NA NA TGTGCCAGCAGCTCCGGCGCCCGTGAGGCCCTATCCCATTTT CASSSGAREALSHF
TRBJ2-1 TRBV20-1 NA NA TGCAGTGCTAGTAAGGCCCTTAGCAATCTGTCGAATGAGCAGTTCTTC CSASKALSNLSNEQFF
TRBJ2-7 TRBV7-9 NA TRBD2 TGTGCCAGCAGCCCGACTAGCGGGGGTTACGAGCAGTACTTC CASSPTSGGYEQYF
TRBJ2-1 TRBV7-2 NA NA TGTGCCAGCAGCGCGCTACAGGGTCAAACTGAAGCTTTCCAGTTCTTC CASSALQGQTEAFQFF
TRBJ1-1 TRBV9 NA NA TGTGCCAGCGGATTAGATGTGAAAAGGAACACTTTAGCTTTCTTT CASGLDVKRNTLAFF